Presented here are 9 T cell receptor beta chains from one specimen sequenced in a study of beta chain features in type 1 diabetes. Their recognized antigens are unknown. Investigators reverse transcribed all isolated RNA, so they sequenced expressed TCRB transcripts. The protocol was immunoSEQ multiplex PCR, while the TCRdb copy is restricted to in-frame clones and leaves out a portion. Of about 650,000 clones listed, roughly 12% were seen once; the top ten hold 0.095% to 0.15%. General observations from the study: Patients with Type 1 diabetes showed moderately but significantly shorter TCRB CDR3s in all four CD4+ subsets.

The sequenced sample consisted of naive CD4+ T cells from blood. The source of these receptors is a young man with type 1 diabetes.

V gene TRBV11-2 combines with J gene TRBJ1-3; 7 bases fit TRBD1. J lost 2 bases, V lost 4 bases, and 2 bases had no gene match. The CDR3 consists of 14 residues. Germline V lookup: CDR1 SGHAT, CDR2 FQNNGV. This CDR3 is CASSSTGTGNTIYF. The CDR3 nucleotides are TGTGCCAGCAGCTCGACAGGGACTGGAAACACCATATATTTT. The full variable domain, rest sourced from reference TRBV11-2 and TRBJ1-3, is EAGVAQSPRYKIIEKRQSVAFWCNPISGHATLYWYQQILGQGPKLLIQFQNNGVVDDSQLPKDRFSAERLKGVDSTLKIQPAKLEDSAVYLCASSSTGTGNTIYFGEGSWLTVV.

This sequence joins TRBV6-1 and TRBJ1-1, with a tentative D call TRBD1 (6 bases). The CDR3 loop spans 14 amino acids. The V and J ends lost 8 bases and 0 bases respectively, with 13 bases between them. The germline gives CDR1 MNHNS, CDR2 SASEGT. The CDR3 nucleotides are TGTGCCAGCCCTAAGGACAGTGTGAACACTGAAGCTTTCTTT. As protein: CASPKDSVNTEAFF.

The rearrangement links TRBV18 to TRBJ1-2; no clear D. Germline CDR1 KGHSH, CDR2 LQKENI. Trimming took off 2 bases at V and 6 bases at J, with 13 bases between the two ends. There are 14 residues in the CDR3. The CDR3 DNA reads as TGTGCCAGCTCACCAAGTTCTGGGCTGGATGGCTACACCTTC. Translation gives CASSPSSGLDGYTF. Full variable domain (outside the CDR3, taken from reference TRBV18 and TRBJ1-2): NAGVMQNPRHLVRRRGQEARLRCSPMKGHSHVYWYRQLPEEGLKFMVYLQKENIIDESGMPKERFSAEFPKEGPSILRIQQVVRGDSAAYFCASSPSSGLDGYTFGSGTRLTVV.

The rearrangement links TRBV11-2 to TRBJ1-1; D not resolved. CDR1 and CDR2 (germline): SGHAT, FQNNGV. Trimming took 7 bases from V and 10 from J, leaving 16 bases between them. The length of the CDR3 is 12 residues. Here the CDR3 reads CASTDRGYGAFF. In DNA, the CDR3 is TGTGCCAGCACCGATCGGGGTTACGGAGCTTTCTTT. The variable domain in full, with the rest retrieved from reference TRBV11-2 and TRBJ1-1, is EAGVAQSPRYKIIEKRQSVAFWCNPISGHATLYWYQQILGQGPKLLIQFQNNGVVDDSQLPKDRFSAERLKGVDSTLKIQPAKLEDSAVYLCASTDRGYGAFFGQGTRLTVV.

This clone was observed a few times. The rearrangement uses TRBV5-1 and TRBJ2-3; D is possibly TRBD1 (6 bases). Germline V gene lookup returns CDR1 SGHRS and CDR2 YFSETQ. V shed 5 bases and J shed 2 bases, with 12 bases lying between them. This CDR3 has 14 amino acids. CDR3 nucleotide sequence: TGCGCCAGCAGAACAGGACAGTTCACAGATACGCAGTATTTT. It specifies CASRTGQFTDTQYF.

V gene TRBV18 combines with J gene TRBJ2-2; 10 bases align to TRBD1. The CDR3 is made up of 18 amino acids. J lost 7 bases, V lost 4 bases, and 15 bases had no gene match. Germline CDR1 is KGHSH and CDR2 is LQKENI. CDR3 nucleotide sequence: TGTGCCAGCTCACGAACCGGGACAGGGGACTGGAGTGGCGGGGAGCTGTTTTTT. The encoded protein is CASSRTGTGDWSGGELFF.

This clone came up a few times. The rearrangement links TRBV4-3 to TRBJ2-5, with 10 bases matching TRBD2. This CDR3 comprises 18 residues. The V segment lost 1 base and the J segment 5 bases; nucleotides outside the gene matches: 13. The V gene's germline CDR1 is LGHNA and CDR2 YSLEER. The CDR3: CASSQVLAGFGVGETQYF. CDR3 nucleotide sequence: TGCGCCAGCAGCCAAGTACTAGCGGGGTTTGGGGTGGGGGAGACCCAGTACTTC.

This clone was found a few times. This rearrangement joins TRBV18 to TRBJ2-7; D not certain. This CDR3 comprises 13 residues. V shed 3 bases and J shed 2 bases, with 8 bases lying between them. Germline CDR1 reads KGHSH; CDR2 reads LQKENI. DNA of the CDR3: TGTGCCAGCTCACCCGACGGCACCTACGAGCAGTACTTC. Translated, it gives CASSPDGTYEQYF.

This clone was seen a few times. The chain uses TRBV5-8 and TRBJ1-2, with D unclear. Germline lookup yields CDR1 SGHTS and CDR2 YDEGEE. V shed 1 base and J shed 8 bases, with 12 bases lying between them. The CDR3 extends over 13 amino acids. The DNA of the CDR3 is TGTGCCAGCAGCTTGTATGGGGTCGGAGGCTACACCTTC. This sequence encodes CASSLYGVGGYTF.